This T cell receptor (beta chain) was captured in a study of blood T cell repertoires in COVID-19. The germline V gene has CDR1 SGDLS and CDR2 YYNGEE. Losses at the gene ends were 3 bases for V and 0 bases for J; bases not matched to a gene: 16. The CDR3 consists of 21 residues. The method was immunoSEQ multiplex PCR; TCRdb's version includes in-frame clones alone and lacks a portion of them. The profile shows 300,000 to 500,000 clones, around nine tenths of them singletons. Sequenced sample: PBMCs or T cells enriched from blood (not recorded which). J is TRBJ2-2 and V is TRBV9, with 11 positions matching TRBD2. The receptor's source is a woman aged 25 to 39 with acute COVID-19. The CDR3 region is CASSGRRPGLADISNTGELFF. The DNA for the CDR3 is TGTGCCAGCAGCGGCCGTCGTCCGGGACTAGCGGATATTTCGAACACCGGGGAGCTGTTTTTT.